Described below is a single T cell receptor delta chain sequence and its context. Its antigen remains unidentified. For this DNA, TCRdb reports the protein of a much larger clone, which diverges at residue 3, most likely from a read error; the protein presented here is translated directly from the DNA. TCRdb repeated clone calling on the multiplex PCR reads with CATT. The repertoire holds about 48,000 delta-chain clones, approximately 1.5% seen once, with approximately 8.6% in the top ten. This CDR3 spans 19 amino acids. Germline CDR1 and CDR2: GEAIGNYY and EKD. The data were taken from a study of γδ T cells in repeated Plasmodium falciparum infection. Study details: Donors were malaria-exposed Malian children or age- and gender-matched Australian children. Timepoints: baseline, immediately before selected infections, and 21 days after every infection. Points from the study as a whole: Vgamma9/Vdelta2+ T cells showed a stable polyclonal repertoire with shared TCRgamma sequences.

Flow sorting of PBMC yielded separate Vgamma9/Vdelta2+ and Vdelta2-negative gammadelta T cell populations for bulk repertoire analysis. This TCR was sampled from a pool of human donors (malaria-infected and uninfected, not separated). Sample: gamma-delta T cells from blood. The chain recombines TRDV2 with TRDJ1, with 11 bases that match TRDD3. The J gene is not listed in TCRdb, so it was assigned here from a DNA match to germline. The CDR3 region has the DNA TGTGCCCGTGACACCGTTGGGGTACTGGGGGATAGTAAAGACGATAAACTCATCTTT. As protein: CARDTVGVLGDSKDDKLIF.